This T cell receptor (beta chain) emerged from a study of response to subunit inactivated influenza vaccine. Study observations and caveats: Few additional T cells are recruited per seasonal influenza vaccination, authors suggested.

Note on this clonotype: The antigen is unknown.

TCRdb re-called the RT-PCR reads through MiXCR, storing one row per CDR3 protein. This table holds 650,000 to 800,000 distinct CDR3 sequences, roughly 20% found once. Material: PBMCs from blood, obtained roughly 5 days after vaccination. This clonotype was obtained from a man in his fifties or sixties who received an inactivated influenza vaccine.

The CDR3 loop reads CASSQGGAYTDTQYF. The CDR3 region has the DNA TGCGCCAGCAGCCAGGGGGGGGCATACACAGATACGCAGTATTTT. The rearrangement joins TRBV4-3 to TRBJ2-3; the D gene is possibly TRBD2 (7 bases). The CDR3 has 15 residues. V was clipped by 3 bases and J by 2 bases, with 12 bases between them. In germline, CDR1 is LGHNA, CDR2 YSLEER.